This T cell receptor (beta chain) was identified in a study of T cell repertoires in cytomegalovirus infection. Study as a whole: Public TCR beta signatures indicated both CMV infection and matching HLA type. Findings of the study overall: Carriers of CMV and the relevant HLA type were discriminated by public TCR beta frequency. It was HLA-C-restricted CMV-specific TCR beta clonotypes that dominated the response ex vivo.

The V gene lost 4 bases and the J gene lost 2 bases, with 7 bases spanning the gap. CDR3 size: 13 residues. CDR1 SGHRS and CDR2 YFSETQ come from the germline V gene. TCRdb reprocessed the reads with MiXCR, giving one entry per CDR3 protein. The sample lists fewer than 300,000 distinct CDR3 sequences; over 20% were seen once. As regards this clonotype: Its antigen is unknown.

This chain joins TRBV5-1 and TRBJ1-3; D unclear. What was sequenced was PBMCs. The TCR sequence derives from a human donor in good health (CMV status not recorded). Some clones in this sample may be carry-over from other donors' samples. The CDR3 loop is CASSTTTGNTIYF. CDR3 DNA: TGCGCCAGCAGCACGACAACTGGAAACACCATATATTTT.